The 19 T cell receptor beta chains presented below share a single source sample, sequenced in a study of cytomegalovirus exposure and HLA in healthy donors. Amplification used 60 Vbeta primers and 13 Jbeta primers. Using immunoSEQ multiplex PCR, the repertoire was profiled, and TCRdb retains in-frame clones only, with some absent. Here the sample spans 120,000 to 150,000 clones, more than 60% being singletons. What was sequenced was PBMCs. The receptors shown here come from a female donor in good health and CMV-seronegative.

The rearrangement links TRBV15 to TRBJ2-1, with TRBD2 as a possible D gene (6 bases). The CDR3 is 18 residues long. Germline-derived CDR1 and CDR2 are LNHNV and YYDKDF (reference sequence). V was trimmed by 0 bases and J by 2 bases, leaving 17 bases between them. The CDR3 sequence: CATSREGPGVGPYNEQFF. The CDR3 DNA follows: TGTGCCACCAGCAGAGAAGGGCCGGGGGTCGGACCCTACAATGAGCAGTTCTTC. Drawing the rest from reference TRBV15 and TRBJ2-1, the complete variable domain is DAMVIQNPRYQVTQFGKPVTLSCSQTLNHNVMYWYQQKSSQAPKLLFHYYDKDFNNEADTPDNFQSRRPNTSFCFLDIRSPGLGDTAMYLCATSREGPGVGPYNEQFFGPGTRLTVL.

The chain couples TRBV5-6 to TRBJ1-6, with 8 bases that match TRBD1. Trimming at V came to 3 bases and at J to 7 bases, leaving 9 bases not matched to a gene. Per the germline V gene, CDR1 is SGHDT and CDR2 is YYEEEE. The CDR3 extends over 16 amino acids. In DNA, the CDR3 is TGTGCCAGCAGCTCATACCAGGGGGCGGGGAATTCACCCCTCCACTTT. Translated: CASSSYQGAGNSPLHF.

This clone has a single count. The chain joins TRBV7-2 to TRBJ1-5; a possible D gene is TRBD1 (6 bases). The CDR3 runs to 17 residues. V lost 1 base to trimming and J lost 6 bases, with 19 bases between them. Germline values: CDR1 SGHTA, CDR2 FQGNSA. In nucleotides, the CDR3 is TGTGCCAGCAGCTTAGGTCAGCGGGGGGCGATTAGTCAGCCCCAGCATTTT. Translated, it gives CASSLGQRGAISQPQHF.

This clone has a handful of counts. The CDR3 DNA is TGCGCCAGCAGCCTTTCCGGACAGAGATCTGGGGCCAACGTCCTGACTTTC. As protein: CASSLSGQRSGANVLTF. The rearrangement links TRBV5-1 to TRBJ2-6; a weak D match, TRBD1 (6 bases). The CDR3 runs to 17 residues. The V gene lost 4 bases and the J gene lost 1 base, with 15 bases spanning the gap. Looked up from germline, CDR1 is SGHRS and CDR2 is YFSETQ.

The J gene is TRBJ2-1, the V gene TRBV5-6; D remains unclear. V was cut by 4 bases and J by 4 bases, with 6 bases left in between. Germline V gives CDR1 SGHDT, CDR2 YYEEEE. The CDR3 has 12 residues. CDR3 in amino acids: CASSREYNEQFF. Written as DNA, the CDR3 is TGTGCCAGCAGCAGAGAGTACAATGAGCAGTTCTTC.

The chain carries TRBV6-1 and TRBJ2-7; 9 nucleotides align to TRBD1. CDR1 is MNHNS, CDR2 SASEGT, per germline. The CDR3 contains 16 residues. With 2 bases clipped from V and 1 base from J, the junction kept 6 bases outside the gene matches. The CDR3 is CASSEQAGTGSYEQYF. In DNA form, the CDR3 reads TGTGCCAGCAGTGAACAGGCCGGGACAGGGTCCTACGAGCAGTACTTC.

V and J are TRBV9 and TRBJ2-4; D is perhaps TRBD2 (6 bases). This CDR3 comprises 15 residues. Trimming cost V 0 bases and J 3 bases, with 10 bases left between them. Germline values: CDR1 SGDLS, CDR2 YYNGEE. CDR3 bases: TGTGCCAGCAGCGTAGGCACGCGGGGCAAAAACATTCAGTACTTC. It yields the protein CASSVGTRGKNIQYF.

The rearrangement links TRBV19 to TRBJ1-4; TRBD1 might be the D (6 bases). Deletions cut 6 bases from V and 5 bases from J, with 22 bases between. Germline V CDR1 and CDR2: LNHDA, SQIVND (reference sequence). The CDR3 loop spans 17 amino acids. The CDR3 sequence: CASRSPTTGRVNEKLFF. The CDR3 nucleotides are TGTGCCAGTAGATCCCCCACCACAGGGAGGGTAAATGAAAAACTGTTTTTT.

The V and J genes are TRBV28 and TRBJ2-2; 9 bases are a match to TRBD2. V shed 4 bases and J 1 base; nucleotides not matched to a gene: 7. The germline V gene has CDR1 MDHEN and CDR2 SYDVKM. The CDR3 runs to 17 residues. CDR3 in amino acids: CASSSSSSGKNTGELFF. As DNA, the CDR3 is TGTGCCAGCAGTTCTTCTTCTAGCGGGAAGAACACCGGGGAGCTGTTTTTT.

The genes are TRBV27 and TRBJ1-2; a possible D gene is TRBD1 (5 bases). CDR1 MNHEY and CDR2 SMNVEV come from the germline V gene (reference sequence). The CDR3 has 14 residues. Trimming left V 3 bases short and J 7 bases short, with 15 bases between. CDR3 DNA: TGTGCCAGCAGTTTTACCTCGGGGGGAGGTGGCTACACCTTC. This gives the protein CASSFTSGGGGYTF.

In its sample, this clone was seen once. The V call is TRBV5-1, the J call TRBJ2-7; tentative D call: TRBD2 (5 bases). The CDR3 contains 13 residues. V lost 5 bases to trimming and J lost 2 bases, with 11 bases between them. The germline V gene has CDR1 SGHRS and CDR2 YFSETQ. The CDR3 DNA reads as TGCGCCAGCAGGAGGCCGGGGACCTACGAGCAGTACTTC. As protein: CASRRPGTYEQYF.

The V call is TRBV6-5, the J call TRBJ2-1, with 13 bases fitting TRBD2. This CDR3 is 14 amino acids long. With 6 bases clipped from V and 8 bases from J, the junction kept 4 bases outside the gene matches. The V gene's germline CDR1 is MNHEY and CDR2 SVGAGI. The CDR3 DNA reads TGTGCCAGCAGACTAGCGGGGGGGCCGGATGAGCAGTTCTTC. Translating gives CASRLAGGPDEQFF.

V usage is TRBV7-9 and J usage is TRBJ1-1, with D unresolved. The CDR3 extends over 12 amino acids. V shed 4 bases and J shed 5 bases, with 8 bases lying between them. Germline values: CDR1 SEHNR, CDR2 FQNEAQ (reference sequence). The CDR3 coding sequence is TGTGCCAGCAGCTCGGGTTCGACTGAAGCTTTCTTT. Its translation is CASSSGSTEAFF.

The chain joins TRBV11-2 to TRBJ2-1, with 9 bases fitting TRBD2. This CDR3 is built from 16 residues. The V segment lost 7 bases and the J segment 8 bases; nucleotides outside the gene matches: 15. In germline, CDR1 is SGHAT, CDR2 FQNNGV. CDR3 in amino acids: CASTEFSGGQEDEQFF. The CDR3 DNA reads TGTGCCAGCACTGAATTTAGCGGGGGCCAAGAGGATGAGCAGTTCTTC.

J is TRBJ1-4 and V is TRBV15; possibly TRBD1 for D (5 bases). Between the trimmed V and J ends, which lost 0 bases and 8 bases, there was a span of 10 bases. The CDR3 runs 14 residues. Germline assignment: CDR1 LNHNV and CDR2 YYDKDF (reference sequence). The CDR3 DNA reads TGTGCCACCAGCAGAGATTCAGGGTCCGAAAAACTGTTTTTT. Protein sequence: CATSRDSGSEKLFF. Complete variable domain (other parts from reference TRBV15 and TRBJ1-4): DAMVIQNPRYQVTQFGKPVTLSCSQTLNHNVMYWYQQKSSQAPKLLFHYYDKDFNNEADTPDNFQSRRPNTSFCFLDIRSPGLGDTAMYLCATSRDSGSEKLFFGSGTQLSVL.

The chain has TRBV7-8 and TRBJ1-2, with D unresolved. The CDR3 contains 13 residues. With 0 bases removed from V and 9 bases from J, the gap between germline ends came to 11 bases. Germline CDR1 is SGHVS and CDR2 is FQNEAQ. Here the CDR3 reads CASSLAEAQSYTF. The CDR3, as DNA: TGTGCCAGCAGCTTAGCGGAGGCTCAAAGCTACACCTTC.

The count of this clone is one. The J gene is TRBJ2-3, the V gene TRBV7-2, with TRBD2 matching 12 bases. V lost 4 bases, J lost 4 bases, and 6 bases stayed unmatched. The V gene's germline CDR1 is SGHTA and CDR2 FQGNSA. This CDR3 contains 16 residues. In nucleotides, the CDR3 is TGTGCCAGCAGCTCCCGAGCTAGCGGGGGGGCAGATACGCAGTATTTT. It is translated as CASSSRASGGADTQYF.

The gene calls are TRBV28 and TRBJ1-2; possible D gene TRBD1, 6 bases. CDR3 length: 15 amino acids. Trimming took 11 bases from V and 8 from J, leaving 27 bases between them. CDR1 MDHEN and CDR2 SYDVKM come from the germline V gene. The CDR3 protein is CAGSVSSGAVGGYTF. CDR3 nucleotide sequence: TGTGCCGGCTCAGTTTCGTCAGGGGCCGTCGGGGGCTACACCTTC.

This rearrangement joins TRBV13 to TRBJ2-7; the match to TRBD1 covers 11 bases. Trimming at V came to 1 base and at J to 2 bases, leaving 4 bases not matched to a gene. The CDR3 loop spans 16 amino acids. The germline CDR1 and CDR2 sequences are PRHDT and FYEKMQ (reference sequence). The CDR3 region is CASSLAGTGGAYEQYF. CDR3 in DNA: TGTGCCAGCAGCTTAGCCGGGACAGGGGGTGCCTACGAGCAGTACTTC.